This TCR beta chain originates from a study of T cells after yellow fever vaccination. This clonotype was counted a few times. Per germline, CDR1 SEHNR and CDR2 FQNEAQ (reference sequence). This CDR3 region has 11 residues. The V end was cut by 4 bases, the J end by 4 bases, with 4 bases between. TCRdb fed the 5' RACE reads into MiXCR, producing one record per CDR3 protein. The sample lists a few hundred thousand distinct CDR3 sequences; about 7% were seen once. This specimen was CD4+ T cells sorted from PBMCs, taken 15 days after the yellow fever booster vaccination. The V and J genes are TRBV7-9 and TRBJ1-1; D is unresolved. This TCR came from a man aged 25 to 40 who received the YFV17D yellow fever vaccine. CDR3 residues: CASSSATEAFF. The CDR3 DNA follows: TGTGCCAGCAGCTCAGCCACTGAAGCTTTCTTT.